Following are 17 T cell receptor beta chains from one sample sequenced in a study of blood T cell repertoires in COVID-19. Profiled with immunoSEQ multiplex PCR; TCRdb holds only in-frame clones, not every one. The sample yields 500,000 or so clones, 87% seen once. Sequenced material: PBMCs or T cells enriched from blood (not recorded which). The receptors were sampled from a woman under 30 who had recovered from COVID-19.

The rearrangement uses TRBV5-4 and TRBJ1-6, with 7 bases matching TRBD1. The CDR3 is made up of 14 amino acids. The germline V gene has CDR1 SGHNT and CDR2 YYREEE (reference sequence). After removal of 4 bases from V and 10 bases from J, the junction contained 8 bases not matched to a gene. CDR3 DNA sequence: TGTGCCAGCAGCCCAGGACAGGTTACCTCACCCCTCCACTTT. It translates to CASSPGQVTSPLHF.

V is TRBV5-1 and J is TRBJ1-1; 7 bases fit TRBD1. With V trimmed by 8 bases and J by 1 base, 8 bases remained unmatched. Germline CDR1 is SGHRS and CDR2 is YFSETQ. The length of the CDR3 is 14 residues. CDR3 sequence (DNA): TGCGCCAGTCGTGTTAGACAGGGGAACACTGAAGCTTTCTTT. Translating gives CASRVRQGNTEAFF.

This clone was counted once. The V call is TRBV19, the J call TRBJ2-3; perhaps TRBD1 as D (6 bases). The CDR3 has 15 residues. Germline values: CDR1 LNHDA, CDR2 SQIVND (reference sequence). V was clipped by 6 bases and J by 3 bases, with 16 bases between them. CDR3 DNA sequence: TGTGCCAGTAGCTGGGGGCCCGGACGGACAGATACGCAGTATTTT. It yields the protein CASSWGPGRTDTQYF.

The chain uses TRBV10-3 and TRBJ1-2; tentatively, D is TRBD1 (6 bases). V gave up 7 bases and J gave up 5 bases, with 11 bases separating them. The CDR3 runs 12 residues. The germline V gene has CDR1 ENHRY and CDR2 SYGVKD. CDR3 nucleotide sequence: TGTGCCATCACCCCCGACAGGTATGGCTACACCTTC. Translation gives CAITPDRYGYTF.

The genes are TRBV24-1 and TRBJ2-1, with D perhaps TRBD2 (7 bases). Germline V gene lookup returns CDR1 KGHDR and CDR2 SFDVKD. V shed 3 bases and J shed 6 bases, with 11 bases lying between them. The CDR3 loop spans 14 amino acids. The CDR3 region is CATSDPRGGNEQFF. CDR3 bases: TGTGCCACCAGTGATCCTAGGGGGGGCAATGAGCAGTTCTTC.

The chain couples TRBV24-1 to TRBJ2-2; the D gene is possibly TRBD1 (6 bases). The V gene's germline CDR1 is KGHDR and CDR2 SFDVKD. The CDR3 is made up of 13 amino acids. V lost 7 bases, J lost 4 bases, and 9 bases lay in between. Here the CDR3 DNA reads TGTGCCACCAGGGACAGATCCACCGGGGAGCTGTTTTTT. As protein: CATRDRSTGELFF.

The CDR3 protein is CASSPRTSGLPYF. The CDR3 DNA sequence: TGTGCCAGCAGTCCACGGACTAGCGGGTTGCCGTATTTT. This chain connects TRBV12-3 or TRBV12-4 to TRBJ2-3, with TRBD2 identical over 11 bases. The length of the CDR3 is 13 residues. J gave up 14 bases and V 5 bases, and 9 bases lay outside the gene matches.

The chain employs TRBV7-2 and TRBJ2-5; D is unresolved. Germline V gives CDR1 SGHTA, CDR2 FQGNSA. The CDR3 spans 15 residues. Trimming removed 7 bases at V and 1 base at J, with 16 bases between. The CDR3, as DNA: TGTGCCAGCACTTCCCCCCTCGGCGGCCAAGAGACCCAGTACTTC. Amino acids: CASTSPLGGQETQYF.

The rearrangement joins TRBV5-4 to TRBJ2-7, with TRBD2 matching 7 bases. Germline loops: CDR1 SGHNT, CDR2 YYREEE (reference sequence). V lost 2 bases, J lost 7 bases, and 12 bases stayed unmatched. The CDR3 sequence is 15 residues long. This chain's CDR3 is CASSLDLGGSGEQYF. In DNA form, the CDR3 reads TGTGCCAGCAGCTTAGATCTCGGGGGGTCGGGAGAGCAGTACTTC. The whole variable domain, remainder taken from reference TRBV5-4 and TRBJ2-7, is ETGVTQSPTHLIKTRGQQVTLRCSSQSGHNTVSWYQQALGQGPQFIFQYYREEENGRGNFPPRFSGLQFPNYSSELNVNALELDDSALYLCASSLDLGGSGEQYFGPGTRLTVT.

V usage is TRBV4-1 and J usage is TRBJ1-1, with 9 nucleotides matching TRBD1. Germline CDR1 MGHRA, CDR2 YSYEKL. The trim removed 0 bases at V and 4 bases at J, leaving 6 bases unmatched. The CDR3 has 16 residues. CDR3 nucleotide sequence: TGCGCCAGCAGCCAAGATACAGGGGGCGCGGGCACTGAAGCTTTCTTT. Protein product: CASSQDTGGAGTEAFF.

The CDR3 sequence: CASSIGSQGTGGYTF. CDR3 coding DNA: TGTGCCAGTAGTATCGGGTCACAGGGAACAGGTGGCTACACCTTC. This chain links TRBV19 with TRBJ1-2; possible D gene TRBD1, 6 bases. The CDR3 spans 15 residues. V dropped 3 bases and J dropped 7 bases, with 18 bases sitting between them. Germline values: CDR1 LNHDA, CDR2 SQIVND (reference sequence).

The chain is built from TRBV27 and TRBJ2-5; D is possibly TRBD2 (5 bases). The germline V and J ends were trimmed by 7 bases and 5 bases, with 11 bases remaining between them. Germline lookup yields CDR1 MNHEY and CDR2 SMNVEV (reference sequence). CDR3 length: 12 residues. This chain's CDR3 is CASMRRRETQYF. In DNA form, the CDR3 reads TGTGCCAGCATGAGGAGGAGGGAGACCCAGTACTTC.

The V and J genes are TRBV2 and TRBJ2-7; 11 nucleotides line up with TRBD1. CDR1 is SNHLY, CDR2 FYNNEI, per germline. This CDR3 has 16 residues. V lost 1 base, J lost 4 bases, and 6 bases stayed unmatched. CDR3 residues: CASSEDEGQGAYEQYF. DNA of the CDR3: TGTGCCAGCAGTGAAGATGAAGGACAGGGGGCGTACGAGCAGTACTTC.

The CDR3 bases are TGTGCCAGCAGTTGGGGAGGTGGGCTAGCGGGAACCACAGATACGCAGTATTTT. Its protein product is CASSWGGGLAGTTDTQYF. The V call is TRBV27, the J call TRBJ2-3, with 9 bases identical to TRBD2. The V gene's germline CDR1 is MNHEY and CDR2 SMNVEV (reference sequence). The CDR3 extends over 18 amino acids. J gave up 2 bases and V 4 bases, and 13 bases lay outside the gene matches.

The chain joins TRBV5-8 to TRBJ2-7; no clear D gene. V was cut by 2 bases and J by 6 bases, with 15 bases left in between. The CDR3 sequence is 14 residues long. The germline V gene has CDR1 SGHTS and CDR2 YDEGEE. In DNA form, the CDR3 reads TGTGCCAGCAGCTTAATCCCCCCCCCTTCCGAGCAGTACTTC. It encodes CASSLIPPPSEQYF.

The gene calls are TRBV6-2 or TRBV6-3 and TRBJ1-1, with a possible D match to TRBD1 (6 bases). This CDR3 contains 15 residues. The germline V gene encodes CDR1 MNHEY and CDR2 SVGEGT. V shed 2 bases and J shed 3 bases, with 13 bases lying between them. CDR3 nucleotides: TGTGCCAGCAGTTACCCGAACAGGGACGACACTGAAGCTTTCTTT. Translation gives CASSYPNRDDTEAFF.

The chain is built from TRBV3-1 (or the pseudogene TRBV3-2) and TRBJ2-7; the match to TRBD1 covers 12 bases. This CDR3 region has 15 residues. Unmatched junction bases numbered 4, after V lost 0 bases and J lost 7 bases. CDR1 LGHDT and CDR2 YNNKEL come from the germline V gene (reference sequence). CDR3 amino acids: CASSQEGDRGLEQYF. The CDR3 DNA follows: TGTGCCAGCAGCCAAGAGGGGGACAGGGGGCTTGAGCAGTACTTC.